This T cell receptor (beta chain) is from a study of blood T cell repertoires in COVID-19. Study overall: T cells, B-cell-depleted T cells, or PBMCs provided the cDNA or gDNA that served as material.

Participant reports of clinical history set cohort assignment. TCRdb keeps only in-frame clones here, not all; method: immunoSEQ multiplex PCR. The sample includes a few hundred thousand clones, 91% of them seen just once. The TCR sequence derives from a woman aged 40 to 50 who had been exposed to COVID-19. The sample comprised PBMCs or T cells enriched from blood (not recorded which).

Written as DNA, the CDR3 is TGTGCCAGCCGGTACAGGGACCTGAACACTGAAGCTTTCTTT. Residues: CASRYRDLNTEAFF. The V call is TRBV2, the J call TRBJ1-1, with D possibly matching TRBD1 (6 bases). This CDR3 region has 14 residues. Germline assignment: CDR1 SNHLY and CDR2 FYNNEI. The V gene lost 8 bases and the J gene lost 0 bases, with 13 bases spanning the gap.